This TCR beta chain was recovered during a study of T cell changes during pregnancy in multiple sclerosis. Sequencing used immunoSEQ multiplex PCR; TCRdb keeps in-frame clones, though not all of them. The data show about 50,000 clones, around 92% seen once. The clonotype comes from a female donor with multiple sclerosis, enrolled in a pregnancy study. This material consisted of CD4+ T cells from peripheral blood mononuclear cells, taken after pregnancy.

CDR3 DNA: TGTGCCAGCAGCTTGGGGGGACAGCAAGAGACCCAGTACTTC. Protein: CASSLGGQQETQYF. J is TRBJ2-5 and V is TRBV5-5; 7 bases map to TRBD1. CDR1 and CDR2 (germline): SGHKS, YYEKEE (reference sequence). The trim removed 0 bases at V and 2 bases at J, leaving 1 base unmatched. The CDR3 length is 14 residues.